One and the same sample provided the 23 T cell receptor beta chains below, sequenced in a study of immune cell composition in non-small cell lung cancer. Generated by immunoSEQ multiplex PCR, the TCRdb table keeps only in-frame clones and is missing some. This table holds 9,500 to 14,000 clones, roughly 60% found once. Sample: lung tumor tissue. Every receptor here comes from a human donor with non-small cell lung cancer.

The V and J genes are TRBV28 and TRBJ2-6, with 8 bases that match TRBD2. Per germline, CDR1 MDHEN and CDR2 SYDVKM. The junction had 6 bases not matched to a gene; V was cut back by 11 bases and J by 0 bases. This CDR3 region has 15 residues. The CDR3 spells CAVGGGNSGANVLTF. CDR3 coding DNA: TGTGCCGTCGGGGGGGGAAACTCTGGGGCCAACGTCCTGACTTTC.

V usage is TRBV14 and J usage is TRBJ2-1; tentatively, D is TRBD1 (6 bases). The CDR3 covers 13 residues. V dropped 0 bases and J dropped 6 bases, with 6 bases sitting between them. CDR1 and CDR2 (germline): SGHDN, FVKESK. As DNA, the CDR3 is TGTGCCAGCAGCCAAGAAGGGGGCAATGAGCAGTTCTTC. Protein sequence: CASSQEGGNEQFF. The variable domain in full, with the rest retrieved from reference TRBV14 and TRBJ2-1, is EAGVTQFPSHSVIEKGQTVTLRCDPISGHDNLYWYRRVMGKEIKFLLHFVKESKQDESGMPNNRFLAERTGGTYSTLKVQPAELEDSGVYFCASSQEGGNEQFFGPGTRLTVL.

The chain recombines TRBV19 with TRBJ2-3; maybe TRBD2 (6 bases). V lost 5 bases and J 4 bases, leaving 7 bases between the germline ends. This CDR3 comprises 12 residues. The V gene's germline CDR1 is LNHDA and CDR2 SQIVND (reference sequence). CDR3 sequence reads: CASSWGADTQYF. The CDR3 DNA follows: TGTGCCAGTAGTTGGGGGGCAGATACGCAGTATTTT.

This clone was counted a few times. V and J are TRBV28 and TRBJ2-7; 10 bases agree with TRBD2. V lost 6 bases to trimming and J lost 3 bases; unmatched junction nucleotides: 2. The CDR3 has 13 residues. CDR1 MDHEN and CDR2 SYDVKM come from the germline V gene. This CDR3 reads CASSRLAGYEQYF. The CDR3 coding sequence is TGTGCCAGCAGCCGACTAGCGGGCTACGAGCAGTACTTC.

This clone was detected only a few times. This chain links TRBV7-2 with TRBJ2-1; 12 bases map to TRBD2. Germline CDR1 SGHTA, CDR2 FQGNSA. V trimming: 1 base; J trimming: 9 bases; junction bases outside the gene matches: 7. This CDR3 region has 16 residues. DNA of the CDR3: TGTGCCAGCAGCTTAGAGGGACTAGCGGGTAGTGGTGAGCAGTTCTTC. Protein: CASSLEGLAGSGEQFF.

The chain couples TRBV18 to TRBJ2-6; 7 bases agree with TRBD1. J gave up 1 base and V 3 bases, and 9 bases lay outside the gene matches. CDR3 length: 18 amino acids. Germline CDR1 and CDR2: KGHSH and LQKENI. The CDR3 nucleotides are TGTGCCAGCTCACCTGGGACAGCTTCTCTTTCTGGGGCCAACGTCCTGACTTTC. It translates to CASSPGTASLSGANVLTF.

Note on this clone: The identical CDR3 is also encoded by other nucleotide sequences in the sample. The chain links TRBV6-1 to TRBJ1-1; D remains unclear. Trimming cost V 3 bases and J 0 bases, with 8 bases left between them. The germline V gene encodes CDR1 MNHNS and CDR2 SASEGT. There are 14 residues in the CDR3. The CDR3 sequence: CASSEWHLNTEAFF. The CDR3 DNA reads TGTGCCAGCAGTGAGTGGCATTTGAACACTGAAGCTTTCTTT.

V gene TRBV6-1 combines with J gene TRBJ1-5, with no clear D. The germline V gene encodes CDR1 MNHNS and CDR2 SASEGT. The CDR3 covers 17 residues. The V end was cut by 2 bases, the J end by 0 bases, with 14 bases between. The CDR3 coding sequence is TGTGCCAGCAGTGAACGGGAACTGACCGATAGCAATCAGCCCCAGCATTTT. It translates to CASSERELTDSNQPQHF.

The CDR3 region is CSVANTNNQPQHF. The CDR3 DNA is TGCAGCGTTGCGAACACCAACAATCAGCCCCAGCATTTT. This chain connects TRBV29-1 to TRBJ1-5, with D unresolved. This CDR3 is 13 amino acids long. Between the trimmed V and J ends, which lost 4 bases and 3 bases, there was a span of 10 bases. Germline V gene lookup returns CDR1 SQVTM and CDR2 ANQGSEA.

The J gene is TRBJ2-5, the V gene TRBV6-5, with D tentatively TRBD2 (6 bases). There are 14 residues in the CDR3. Trimming stripped 5 bases from V and 2 bases from J, with 12 bases between. Germline loops: CDR1 MNHEY, CDR2 SVGAGI. The CDR3 spells CASSPGGAQETQYF. CDR3 DNA: TGTGCCAGCAGTCCCGGGGGAGCTCAAGAGACCCAGTACTTC.

This clone was counted only a few times. The V gene is TRBV5-6, the J gene TRBJ2-2; 11 bases line up with TRBD2. V lost 2 bases to trimming and J lost 5 bases; unmatched junction nucleotides: 2. Looked up from germline, CDR1 is SGHDT and CDR2 is YYEEEE. The CDR3 loop spans 15 amino acids. CDR3 DNA: TGTGCCAGCAGCTTAGGGACTAGCGGTACCGGGGAGCTGTTTTTT. Its protein product is CASSLGTSGTGELFF.

This clone appeared a few times. The genes are TRBV7-6 and TRBJ2-1; tentative D call: TRBD2 (6 bases). Germline CDR1 SGHVS, CDR2 FNYEAQ. V was cut by 5 bases and J by 10 bases, with 21 bases left in between. CDR3 size: 15 residues. The DNA of the CDR3 is TGTGCCAGCAGCCCCAATCCTGGGGCGGGGATAGAGCAGTTCTTC. Its translation is CASSPNPGAGIEQFF.

The rearrangement joins TRBV5-1 to TRBJ2-3; the match to TRBD2 covers 8 bases. CDR3 length: 15 amino acids. V lost 4 bases, J lost 2 bases, and 6 bases stayed unmatched. Germline CDR1 and CDR2: SGHRS and YFSETQ. CDR3 region: CASSPSGSNTDTQYF. The DNA of the CDR3 is TGCGCCAGCAGCCCGAGCGGGAGTAACACAGATACGCAGTATTTT.

This rearrangement joins TRBV7-3 to TRBJ2-1; 10 bases map to TRBD1. Looked up from germline, CDR1 is SGHTA and CDR2 is FQGTGA. The CDR3 runs 15 residues. The junction had 5 bases not matched to a gene; V was cut back by 5 bases and J by 4 bases. Written as DNA, the CDR3 is TGTGCCAGCAGCATCGACAGGGGGCTGTACAATGAGCAGTTCTTC. It translates to CASSIDRGLYNEQFF.

To note about this clone: Distinct nucleotide sequences in the sample also encode this CDR3. The chain carries TRBV13 and TRBJ2-1; 10 bases line up with TRBD2. The V and J ends lost 3 bases and 6 bases, in that order; junction bases with no gene match: 5. CDR1 is PRHDT, CDR2 FYEKMQ, per germline (reference sequence). The length of the CDR3 is 15 residues. The chain's CDR3 is CASSLGVAGGNEQFF. The CDR3 nucleotides are TGTGCCAGCAGCTTGGGGGTAGCGGGAGGCAATGAGCAGTTCTTC.

For this clone: Distinct nucleotide sequences in the sample also encode this CDR3. The V call is TRBV11-1, the J call TRBJ2-1; tentatively, D is TRBD2 (6 bases). The V end was cut by 5 bases, the J end by 3 bases, with 14 bases between. CDR1 and CDR2 (germline): SGHAT, FQDESV (reference sequence). This CDR3 has 15 residues. Written as DNA, the CDR3 is TGTGCCAGCAGCCTAAAGCGGACTATCTACAATGAGCAGTTCTTC. Amino acid sequence: CASSLKRTIYNEQFF.

The V call is TRBV29-1, the J call TRBJ2-1, with 7 bases lining up with TRBD2. V lost 3 bases to trimming and J lost 7 bases; unmatched junction nucleotides: 15. The length of the CDR3 is 16 residues. Germline CDR1 is SQVTM and CDR2 is ANQGSEA. The CDR3 DNA follows: TGCAGCGTTGAGGGGCGTATGTTAGCGGGCAGGAATGAGCAGTTCTTC. As protein: CSVEGRMLAGRNEQFF.

The rearrangement uses TRBV6-1 and TRBJ2-7; 9 bases are shared with TRBD1. Germline V gene lookup returns CDR1 MNHNS and CDR2 SASEGT. The trim removed 7 bases at V and 1 base at J, leaving 8 bases unmatched. The CDR3 loop spans 15 amino acids. Here the CDR3 reads CASNKRGQGSYEQYF. Here the CDR3 DNA reads TGTGCCAGCAACAAAAGGGGACAGGGTTCCTACGAGCAGTACTTC.

This sequence joins TRBV19 and TRBJ2-3; 8 bases agree with TRBD2. The CDR3 has 15 amino acids. Germline V gene lookup returns CDR1 LNHDA and CDR2 SQIVND (reference sequence). With 3 bases clipped from V and 1 base from J, the junction kept 3 bases outside the gene matches. The CDR3 protein is CASSINSGGTDTQYF. The CDR3, as DNA: TGTGCCAGTAGTATTAATAGCGGGGGCACAGATACGCAGTATTTT. Based on the CDR3 plus reference TRBV19 and TRBJ2-3, the full variable domain is DGGITQSPKYLFRKEGQNVTLSCEQNLNHDAMYWYRQDPGQGLRLIYYSQIVNDFQKGDIAEGYSVSREKKESFPLTVTSAQKNPTAFYLCASSINSGGTDTQYFGPGTRLTVL.

The genes are TRBV5-6 and TRBJ2-1, with 8 bases identical to TRBD2. V trimming: 2 bases; J trimming: 6 bases; junction bases outside the gene matches: 7. CDR3 size: 15 residues. Germline V CDR1 and CDR2: SGHDT, YYEEEE. In DNA form, the CDR3 reads TGTGCCAGCAGCTTACTAGCGGAGGCGGTCAATGAGCAGTTCTTC. This codes for CASSLLAEAVNEQFF.

V and J are TRBV7-2 and TRBJ2-3; 9 bases are a match to TRBD2. J lost 2 bases, V lost 3 bases, and 3 bases had no gene match. From germline, CDR1 is SGHTA and CDR2 FQGNSA. CDR3 size: 15 residues. For the CDR3, the DNA is TGTGCCAGCAGCTTTAGACTAGCGGACACAGATACGCAGTATTTT. Amino acids: CASSFRLADTDTQYF. The variable domain in full, with the rest retrieved from reference TRBV7-2 and TRBJ2-3, is GAGVSQSPSNKVTEKGKDVELRCDPISGHTALYWYRQSLGQGLEFLIYFQGNSAPDKSGLPSDRFSAERTGGSVSTLTIQRTQQEDSAVYLCASSFRLADTDTQYFGPGTRLTVL.

The CDR3: CASSPGGSSYNEQFF. The CDR3 DNA reads TGTGCCAGCAGCCCGGGGGGCAGTTCCTACAATGAGCAGTTCTTC. The chain couples TRBV7-9 to TRBJ2-1; D possibly corresponds to TRBD2 (7 bases). Germline values: CDR1 SEHNR, CDR2 FQNEAQ (reference sequence). Trimming left V 5 bases short and J 1 base short, with 12 bases between. This CDR3 comprises 15 residues. Together with reference TRBV7-9 and TRBJ2-1, the CDR3 gives the full variable domain: DTGVSQNPRHKITKRGQNVTFRCDPISEHNRLYWYRQTLGQGPEFLTYFQNEAQLEKSRLLSDRFSAERPKGSFSTLEIQRTEQGDSAMYLCASSPGGSSYNEQFFGPGTRLTVL.

The V and J genes are TRBV6-5 and TRBJ2-7; TRBD2 matches 14 bases. V gave up 6 bases and J gave up 6 bases; unmatched junction bases: 4. The CDR3 spans 14 residues. The germline V gene has CDR1 MNHEY and CDR2 SVGAGI. This CDR3 reads CASRSGLAGGEQYF. Here the CDR3 DNA reads TGTGCCAGCAGAAGCGGACTAGCGGGAGGCGAGCAGTACTTC.